Listed below are T cell receptor beta chains from one sample, sequenced in a study of vaccination effects on CD4 cells after COVID-19. TCRdb keeps only in-frame clones here, not all; method: immunoSEQ multiplex PCR. This sample has about 66,000 clones; more than 60% occur once, and the top ten carry roughly 2.2%. Their recognized antigens are unknown. Here the sequenced sample was CD4+ T cells from PBMCs cultured without peptide, taken after COVID-19 vaccination. The receptor source for this set is a human donor who received a COVID-19 vaccine. Both conserved end residues are part of each CDR3. The order of the fields is V gene, clone size, D gene, J gene, CDR3 DNA, CDR3 protein. The D gene is left open where the match is weak. The listing skips clone size in some rows; elsewhere it reads once, few, many or a size class.

>TRBV5-5|NA|TRBD2|TRBJ2-5
TGTGCCAGCAGCTTGTTGTACAGCGGGGGAGGGGAGACCCAGTACTTC
CASSLLYSGGGETQYF
>TRBV5-1|once|TRBD1|TRBJ1-1
TGCGCCAGCAGCCACTCCCCGGACAGGATCATGAACACTGAAGCTTTCTTT
CASSHSPDRIMNTEAFF
>TRBV4-3|NA|NA|TRBJ1-6
TGCGCCAGCAGCCAAGCTAGAGGTCGATCACCCCTCCACTTT
CASSQARGRSPLHF
>TRBV7-3|NA|NA|TRBJ1-5
TGTGCCAGCAGCTTACTAGGGGGATTTGGCAATCAGCCCCAGCATTTT
CASSLLGGFGNQPQHF
>TRBV14|NA|NA|TRBJ2-6
TGTGCCAGCAGCCAATGGGCCCCCTCTGGGGCCAACGTCCTGACTTTC
CASSQWAPSGANVLTF
>TRBV4-1|NA|TRBD1|TRBJ1-4
TGCGCCAGCAGCCAACCTGGACAGGGAAGATCATTCTATGAAAAACTGTTTTTT
CASSQPGQGRSFYEKLFF
>TRBV27|few|TRBD1|TRBJ1-5
TGTGCCAGCAGTTTCCAAGGGGGCCAGCCCCAGCATTTT
CASSFQGGQPQHF
>TRBV24-1|NA|NA|TRBJ2-3
TGTGCCACCAGTGATCCAAGGGACGCGGGAGATACGCAGTATTTT
CATSDPRDAGDTQYF
>TRBV12-3/TRBV12-4|NA|TRBD1|TRBJ1-1
TGTGCCAGCAGTTTTGGGACAGACACTGAAGCTTTCTTT
CASSFGTDTEAFF
>TRBV19|few|NA|TRBJ1-1
TGTGCCAGTACTAAACAGGGCGGTTACACTGAAGCTTTCTTT
CASTKQGGYTEAFF
>TRBV9|NA|TRBD1|TRBJ1-4
TGTGCCAGCAGCGGGGGGATCGGGACAGGTAATGAAAAACTGTTTTTT
CASSGGIGTGNEKLFF
>TRBV25-1|once|NA|TRBJ1-4
TGTGCCAGCAGTACCTATGCAACTAATGAAAAACTGTTTTTT
CASSTYATNEKLFF
>TRBV7-2|NA|NA|TRBJ2-1
TGTGCCAGCAGCTCTCTAGCCCTAGGTGAGCAGTTCTTC
CASSSLALGEQFF
>TRBV12-3/TRBV12-4|once|NA|TRBJ1-1
TGTGCCAGCAGTTTATATGGACTTCTTGAAGCTTTCTTT
CASSLYGLLEAFF
>TRBV5-1|NA|NA|TRBJ1-1
TGCGCCAGCAGCTTAACAGGGTTGAACACTGAAGCTTTCTTT
CASSLTGLNTEAFF
>TRBV6-1|few|NA|TRBJ1-6
TGTGCCAGCAGTGAAGTGGGTACCCTCTCCTATAATTCACCCCTCCACTTT
CASSEVGTLSYNSPLHF
>TRBV18|once|TRBD1|TRBJ2-3
TGTGCCAGCTCACCGGACAGGGCAGATACGCAGTATTTT
CASSPDRADTQYF
>TRBV29-1|NA|TRBD1|TRBJ1-2
TGCAGCGTTTCCTTGGACAGGGCGGTTAGCTATGGCTACACCTTC
CSVSLDRAVSYGYTF
>TRBV6-5|NA|NA|TRBJ2-3
TGTGCCAGCAGTTACTGGCGGGACACAGATACGCAGTATTTT
CASSYWRDTDTQYF
>TRBV4-3|NA|TRBD1|TRBJ1-3
TGCGCCAGCAGCCAAGATGCGGGACAGGGGAGATCTGGAAACACCATATATTTT
CASSQDAGQGRSGNTIYF
>TRBV11-2|few|TRBD1|TRBJ2-2
TGTGCCAGCAGCACTAGGACAGGGGGCGGCACCGGGGAGCTGTTTTTT
CASSTRTGGGTGELFF
>TRBV19|few|NA|TRBJ1-2
TGTGCCAGTAGAATTGACAGTAACTATGGCTACACCTTC
CASRIDSNYGYTF
>TRBV3-1/TRBV3-2|NA|TRBD1|TRBJ1-1
TGTGCCAGCAGCCGTACCGGGACAGGGTTGACTGAAGCTTTCTTT
CASSRTGTGLTEAFF
>TRBV29-1|few|NA|TRBJ2-1
TGCAGCGTAACTCGGGCAGCGGACCCCTACAATGAGCAGTTCTTC
CSVTRAADPYNEQFF
>TRBV19|few|NA|TRBJ1-5
TGTGCCTCGAACAGGGACTATAGCAATCAGCCCCAGCATTTT
CASNRDYSNQPQHF
>TRBV5-1|NA|NA|TRBJ2-5
TGCGCCAGCAGCTCTACAGAGCAAGAGACCCAGTACTTC
CASSSTEQETQYF
>TRBV3-1/TRBV3-2|NA|TRBD2|TRBJ2-5
TGTGCCAGCAGCCAAGGTACTAGCGGGCTCCAAGAGACCCAGTACTTC
CASSQGTSGLQETQYF
>TRBV28|NA|TRBD1|TRBJ1-5
TGTGCCAGCGGCTCCGCAGGGGGCCTCAATCAGCCCCAGCATTTT
CASGSAGGLNQPQHF
>TRBV4-1|NA|TRBD2|TRBJ2-1
TGCGCCAGCAGCCAAGCCTCCCGGACTAGCGGGGGCCGTATCAATGAGCAGTTCTTC
CASSQASRTSGGRINEQFF
>TRBV5-1|NA|NA|TRBJ2-5
TGCGCCAGCAGCCGGGGGACCACAGAAGAGACCCAGTACTTC
CASSRGTTEETQYF
>TRBV3-1/TRBV3-2|NA|NA|TRBJ2-3
TGTGCCAGCAGTACGGCGGGTCGGACGGATACGCAGTATTTT
CASSTAGRTDTQYF
>TRBV24-1|NA|TRBD1|TRBJ2-1
TGTGCCACCAGTGCCAACGTCCCGGGACAGCTAAATGAGCAGTTCTTC
CATSANVPGQLNEQFF
>TRBV7-3|NA|NA|TRBJ2-2
TGTGCCAGCAGCTTCGACAGAAACACCGGGGAGCTGTTTTTT
CASSFDRNTGELFF
>TRBV7-2|NA|NA|TRBJ2-3
TGTGCCACTTCGTTTCCTCCTAGCACAGATACGCAGTATTTT
CATSFPPSTDTQYF
>TRBV20-1|NA|NA|TRBJ1-4
TGCAGTGCTATTGACGGCCACTTTAATGAAAAACTGTTTTTT
CSAIDGHFNEKLFF
>TRBV3-1/TRBV3-2|NA|NA|TRBJ1-3
TGTGCCAGCAGCCCTTACAAAGGGGCTGTCGCTGGAAACACCATATATTTT
CASSPYKGAVAGNTIYF
>TRBV12-5|NA|NA|TRBJ2-2
TGTGCTAGTGGACCGGACAGGAACACCGGGGAGCTGTTTTTT
CASGPDRNTGELFF